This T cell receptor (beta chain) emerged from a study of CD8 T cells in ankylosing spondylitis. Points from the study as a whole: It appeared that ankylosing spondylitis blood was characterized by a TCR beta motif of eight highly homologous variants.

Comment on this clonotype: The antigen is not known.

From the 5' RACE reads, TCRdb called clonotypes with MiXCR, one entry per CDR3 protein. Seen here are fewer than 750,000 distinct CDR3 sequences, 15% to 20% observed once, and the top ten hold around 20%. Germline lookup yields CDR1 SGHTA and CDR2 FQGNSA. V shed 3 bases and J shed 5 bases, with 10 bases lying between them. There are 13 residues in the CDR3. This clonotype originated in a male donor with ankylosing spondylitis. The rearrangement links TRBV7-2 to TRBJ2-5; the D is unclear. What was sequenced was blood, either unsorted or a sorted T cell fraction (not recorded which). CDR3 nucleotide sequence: TGTGCCAGCAGCTTTGGAAATCGGGAGACCCAGTACTTC. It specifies CASSFGNRETQYF.